This T cell receptor beta chain comes out of a study of metastatic and nonmetastatic thyroid tumors. Study-level information: Blood and tumor or nodule tissue repertoires from malignant and benign thyroid patients were compared.

This clone has more than one count but fewer than ten. Trimming left V 8 bases short and J 7 bases short, with 8 bases between. Germline lookup yields CDR1 ENHRY and CDR2 SYGVKD. The CDR3 contains 11 residues. TCRdb reprocessed the PCR reads via MiXCR. Of fewer than 10,000 clones in the sample, 25% to 40% were seen once. Not a single patient had been given any form of treatment at any point before undergoing thyroid surgery. What was sequenced was adjacent normal tissue. The TCR was taken from a female donor with papillary thyroid cancer or a benign thyroid nodule (not recorded which). Some clones in this sample may be carry-over from other donors' samples. The chain uses TRBV10-3 and TRBJ2-2; D uncertain. The CDR3 spells CAIAEDGELFF. CDR3 nucleotide sequence: TGTGCCATCGCGGAAGACGGGGAGCTGTTTTTT.